This is a list of T cell receptor beta chains from one sample in a study of cytomegalovirus exposure and HLA in healthy donors. Profiling relied on immunoSEQ multiplex PCR, and the TCRdb table lists in-frame clones only, not all of them. The sample shows approximately 91,000 clones, around 70% of them seen only once. Sequencing was performed on PBMCs. The receptors stem from a female donor in good health and CMV-seronegative. Each CDR3 is given with its conserved first and last residue. D genes are given only for firm matches. Some rows mark clone size as missing; the rest say once, few, many or name a class of expanded clone.

D gene,clone size,V gene,J gene,CDR3 DNA,CDR3 protein
TRBD1,NA,TRBV4-3,TRBJ2-7,TGCGCCAGCAGCGTGTGGGGACAGGGAAACTACGAGCAGTACTTC,CASSVWGQGNYEQYF
TRBD1,few,TRBV19,TRBJ2-3,TGTGCCAGCCGATCGGGACAGGGTCCAGATACGCAGTATTTT,CASRSGQGPDTQYF
NA,NA,TRBV30,TRBJ1-4,TGTGCCTGGAAGGGGGTCGGCGAAAAACTGTTTTTT,CAWKGVGEKLFF
NA,NA,TRBV10-2,TRBJ1-2,TGCGCCAGCACTTATAGGGCTGACTACGGCTACACCTTC,CASTYRADYGYTF
NA,few,TRBV9,TRBJ1-1,TGTGCCAGCAGCGTAGGAACAGGGATGAACACTGAAGCTTTCTTT,CASSVGTGMNTEAFF
NA,NA,TRBV2,TRBJ1-1,TGTGCCAGCAGCGAGCAGGGCCTTCACGCTTTCTTT,CASSEQGLHAFF
TRBD1,once,TRBV27,TRBJ2-7,TGTGCCAGCAGCCGGAGGGGGACAGGGGGCTACGAGCAGTACTTC,CASSRRGTGGYEQYF
NA,medium-sized,TRBV6-5,TRBJ1-1,TGTGCCAGCAGTCTACGACAGGAGTTAAACACTGAAGCTTTCTTT,CASSLRQELNTEAFF
TRBD1,NA,TRBV6-1,TRBJ1-6,TGTGCCAGCAGTGAATTACCCGGGACAGCGTTAAATTCACCCCTCCACTTT,CASSELPGTALNSPLHF
NA,NA,TRBV29-1,TRBJ2-6,TGCAGCGTTGAAGCCCTACCCCCAACGGCCAACGTCCTGACTTTC,CSVEALPPTANVLTF
TRBD1,NA,TRBV6-1,TRBJ1-6,TGTGCCAGCTCTCCGACAGGGGATAATTCACCCCTCCACTTT,CASSPTGDNSPLHF
NA,NA,TRBV5-6,TRBJ2-1,TGTGCCAGCAGCCCCAGGGCAGGGGCCCGGGAGCAGTTCTTC,CASSPRAGAREQFF
TRBD1,few,TRBV5-6,TRBJ1-2,TGTGCCAGCAGCTTGTCGGGACAGGTGGGGGGGAACTATGGCTACACCTTC,CASSLSGQVGGNYGYTF